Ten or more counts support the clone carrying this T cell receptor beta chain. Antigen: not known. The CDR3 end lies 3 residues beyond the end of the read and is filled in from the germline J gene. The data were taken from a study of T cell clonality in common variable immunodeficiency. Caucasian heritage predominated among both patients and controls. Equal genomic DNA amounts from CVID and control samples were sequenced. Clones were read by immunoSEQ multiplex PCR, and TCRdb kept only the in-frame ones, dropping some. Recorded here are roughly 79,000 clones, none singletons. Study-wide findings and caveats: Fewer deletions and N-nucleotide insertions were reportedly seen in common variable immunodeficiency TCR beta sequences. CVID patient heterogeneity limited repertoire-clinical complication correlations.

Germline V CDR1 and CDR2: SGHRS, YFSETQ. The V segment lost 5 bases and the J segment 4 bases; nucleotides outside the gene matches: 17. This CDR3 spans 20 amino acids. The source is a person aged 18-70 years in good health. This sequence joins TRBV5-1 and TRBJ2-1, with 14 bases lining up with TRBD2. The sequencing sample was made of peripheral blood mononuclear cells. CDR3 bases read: TGCGCCAGCAGGTATGGATCGGGACTAGCGGGAGTCCGGGAGTACAATGAG. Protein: CASRYGSGLAGVREYNE. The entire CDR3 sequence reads CASRYGSGLAGVREYNEQFF.